The 25 T cell receptor beta chains below come from one sample, sequenced in a study of a mutant IDH1 vaccine in newly diagnosed glioma. Only in-frame clones appear in the TCRdb table, and some are missing; sequencing was by immunoSEQ multiplex PCR. The sample holds about 32,000 clones, roughly 80% seen once. Their antigens remain unidentified. Regarding time point: week 35, safety follow-up. Vaccinated patients received 300 ug of mutant IDH1 20-mer peptide per dose, with topical imiquimod. This specimen consisted of PBMCs, obtained from a glioma patient whose treatment included an IDH1 peptide vaccine. The receptors stem from a woman aged 25 to 39 with glioma. Some clones in this sample may be carry-over from other donors' samples.

V gene TRBV6-1 combines with J gene TRBJ1-2; TRBD1 matches at 8 bases. Germline CDR1 is MNHNS and CDR2 is SASEGT. V trimming: 4 bases; J trimming: 5 bases; junction bases outside the gene matches: 6. CDR3 size: 14 residues. CDR3 loop: CASSADRGQYGYTF. CDR3 DNA: TGTGCCAGCAGTGCTGACAGGGGTCAATATGGCTACACCTTC.

The chain carries TRBV29-1 and TRBJ2-3; the D gene is possibly TRBD2 (6 bases). The germline V gene encodes CDR1 SQVTM and CDR2 ANQGSEA. V was shortened by 5 bases and J by 0 bases, with 12 bases between the two germline ends. The CDR3 has 14 amino acids. CDR3 DNA sequence: TGCAGCGTTCTGGGGCGGGGAAGCACAGATACGCAGTATTTT. Translation gives CSVLGRGSTDTQYF.

This sequence joins TRBV19 and TRBJ2-5; 11 nucleotides agree with TRBD2. The V segment lost 5 bases and the J segment 7 bases; nucleotides outside the gene matches: 6. CDR3 length: 14 amino acids. Per the germline V gene, CDR1 is LNHDA and CDR2 is SQIVND (reference sequence). The CDR3 DNA reads TGTGCCAGTAGTTTCACCGGGACTAGCGGGACCCAGTACTTC. Translated, it gives CASSFTGTSGTQYF.

The chain couples TRBV10-2 to TRBJ1-2, with D possibly TRBD1 on 5 matching bases. The CDR3 spans 13 residues. The V gene's germline CDR1 is WSHSY and CDR2 SAAADI. V was shortened by 3 bases and J by 4 bases, with 9 bases between the two germline ends. CDR3: CASSDRVGYGYTF. Written as DNA, the CDR3 is TGCGCCAGCAGTGACAGGGTGGGCTATGGCTACACCTTC.

The rearrangement links TRBV29-1 to TRBJ2-6; 8 bases map to TRBD1. The CDR3 consists of 19 residues. V was pared by 0 bases and J by 9 bases, with 19 bases of the junction left unmatched. The germline gives CDR1 SQVTM, CDR2 ANQGSEA. The CDR3 reads CSVEDPSLTGQGAGNVLTF. As DNA, the CDR3 is TGCAGCGTTGAAGATCCGTCGCTAACCGGGCAGGGGGCGGGCAACGTCCTGACTTTC.

The CDR3 DNA follows: TGCAGCGTTGAATCGGGCCGACTCGACTTTAATGAGCAGTTCTTC. Amino acids: CSVESGRLDFNEQFF. V and J are TRBV29-1 and TRBJ2-1; D uncertain. This CDR3 contains 15 residues. The V gene's germline CDR1 is SQVTM and CDR2 ANQGSEA. V lost 2 bases and J lost 7, with 18 bases in between.

This clone appeared a single time. The chain combines TRBV6-5 with TRBJ2-2; D may be TRBD1 (5 bases). CDR1 is MNHEY and CDR2 is SVGAGI in the germline V gene. V lost 6 bases, J lost 5 bases, and 13 bases lay in between. CDR3 length: 14 amino acids. The CDR3 loop is CASRRQMWTGELFF. For the CDR3, the DNA is TGTGCCAGCAGGCGACAGATGTGGACCGGGGAGCTGTTTTTT.

V is TRBV11-3 and J is TRBJ2-2; D not resolved. Looked up from germline, CDR1 is SGHNT and CDR2 is YENEEA. V was clipped by 1 base and J by 6 bases, with 3 bases between them. The CDR3 extends over 12 amino acids. The CDR3 region has the DNA TGTGCCAGCAGCTTAGCTTCCGGGGAGCTGTTTTTT. Its translation is CASSLASGELFF. The whole variable domain, filled in from reference TRBV11-3 and TRBJ2-2, reads EAGVVQSPRYKIIEKKQPVAFWCNPISGHNTLYWYLQNLGQGPELLIRYENEEAVDDSQLPKDRFSAERLKGVDSTLKIQPAELGDSAVYLCASSLASGELFFGEGSRLTVL.

The chain links TRBV2 to TRBJ2-2; D is undetermined. The CDR3 runs to 11 residues. Germline-derived CDR1 and CDR2 are SNHLY and FYNNEI. The V end was cut by 5 bases, the J end by 8 bases, with 6 bases between. Here the CDR3 reads CASSYGGELFF. In DNA form, the CDR3 reads TGTGCCAGCAGTTACGGGGGGGAGCTGTTTTTT. The whole variable domain, remainder taken from reference TRBV2 and TRBJ2-2, is EPEVTQTPSHQVTQMGQEVILRCVPISNHLYFYWYRQILGQKVEFLVSFYNNEISEKSEIFDDQFSVERPDGSNFTLKIRSTKLEDSAMYFCASSYGGELFFGEGSRLTVL.

The rearrangement uses TRBV7-9 and TRBJ2-7, with D uncertain. This CDR3 is 12 amino acids long. Per the germline V gene, CDR1 is SEHNR and CDR2 is FQNEAQ (reference sequence). Trimming left V 6 bases short and J 0 bases short, with 6 bases between. This CDR3 is CASRNVSYEQYF. For the CDR3, the DNA is TGTGCCAGCAGGAACGTCTCCTACGAGCAGTACTTC.

The rearrangement uses TRBV7-9 and TRBJ1-2; 7 bases line up with TRBD1. The CDR3 consists of 15 residues. Germline assignment: CDR1 SEHNR and CDR2 FQNEAQ (reference sequence). J gave up 7 bases and V 4 bases, and 12 bases lay outside the gene matches. CDR3 region: CASSYRLDRAGGYTF. CDR3 bases: TGTGCCAGCAGCTACCGATTAGACAGGGCCGGTGGCTACACCTTC.

The J gene is TRBJ1-5, the V gene TRBV21-1; the DNA was not compared with TRBD1, the D call given in the table. TRBV21-1 is listed as a pseudogene. The CDR3 is made up of 21 amino acids. The CDR3 is CASSKAGHLSTPLNSNQPQHF. CDR3 bases: TGTGCCAGCAGCAAAGCGGGACACCTAAGCACCCCCCTTAATAGCAATCAGCCCCAGCATTTT.

The V call is TRBV4-2, the J call TRBJ2-2; TRBD2 agrees at 8 bases. The germline CDR1 and CDR2 sequences are LGHNA and YNFKEQ. The CDR3 sequence is 18 residues long. The J segment lost 5 bases and the V segment lost 0 bases, leaving 11 bases of the junction unmatched. The CDR3 protein is CASSQEVSGDLGTGELFF. CDR3 DNA sequence: TGTGCCAGCAGCCAAGAGGTTAGCGGGGACTTGGGAACCGGGGAGCTGTTTTTT.

The chain combines TRBV4-1 with TRBJ2-7; TRBD2 matches 10 bases. J gave up 0 bases and V 0 bases, and 8 bases lay outside the gene matches. The CDR3 extends over 18 amino acids. Germline V gene lookup returns CDR1 MGHRA and CDR2 YSYEKL. CDR3 protein: CASSQDFGLAASSYEQYF. The CDR3 region has the DNA TGCGCCAGCAGCCAAGATTTCGGACTAGCGGCAAGCTCCTACGAGCAGTACTTC.

This sequence joins TRBV9 and TRBJ1-4; D is perhaps TRBD1 (6 bases). The germline V and J ends were trimmed by 0 bases and 8 bases, with 20 bases remaining between them. The CDR3 has 17 amino acids. The germline V gene encodes CDR1 SGDLS and CDR2 YYNGEE. The CDR3 DNA reads as TGTGCCAGCAGCGTAGCTACTGCTGCCGGGGGCAGGGAAAAACTGTTTTTT. This sequence encodes CASSVATAAGGREKLFF.

This sequence joins TRBV29-1 and TRBJ1-4; 7 bases agree with TRBD1. This CDR3 contains 13 residues. CDR1 is SQVTM and CDR2 is ANQGSEA in the germline V gene. The CDR3 nucleotides are TGCAGTGTGAGACAGGGAGTTAATGAAAAACTGTTTTTT. Encoded protein: CSVRQGVNEKLFF.

The chain couples TRBV4-1 to TRBJ1-5; a possible D gene is TRBD1 (6 bases). This CDR3 is 14 amino acids long. V shed 2 bases and J shed 8 bases, with 13 bases lying between them. Germline V lookup: CDR1 MGHRA, CDR2 YSYEKL. CDR3 amino acids: CASSQPRGREPQHF. DNA for the CDR3: TGCGCCAGCAGCCAACCGAGGGGGAGGGAGCCCCAGCATTTT.

The sample holds a few counts of this clone. This chain joins TRBV28 and TRBJ2-7, with D perhaps matching TRBD2 (6 bases). CDR1 and CDR2 (germline): MDHEN, SYDVKM. V dropped 4 bases and J dropped 3 bases, with 28 bases sitting between them. The CDR3 sequence is 19 residues long. CDR3 amino acids: CASSSSVWSSGGPYYEQYF. The CDR3 DNA is TGTGCCAGCAGTTCCTCAGTTTGGAGTAGCGGAGGCCCTTACTACGAGCAGTACTTC.

The rearrangement uses TRBV27 and TRBJ2-1; D perhaps matches TRBD2 (5 bases). The V gene's germline CDR1 is MNHEY and CDR2 SMNVEV (reference sequence). The V and J ends lost 8 bases and 7 bases respectively, with 15 bases between them. There are 13 residues in the CDR3. The CDR3 bases are TGTGCCAGCTCTGAACTAGGGTGGAATGAGCAGTTCTTC. Protein: CASSELGWNEQFF.

The chain has TRBV20-1 and TRBJ2-1; D is unresolved. Between the trimmed V and J ends, which lost 5 bases and 7 bases, there was a span of 6 bases. CDR1 is DFQATT and CDR2 is SNEGSKA in the germline V gene (reference sequence). The CDR3 is 10 residues long. The CDR3 loop reads CSAGSNEQFF. The CDR3 DNA is TGCAGTGCTGGAAGTAATGAGCAGTTCTTC.

The V call is TRBV9, the J call TRBJ2-3, with 11 bases aligning to TRBD1. Germline V CDR1 and CDR2: SGDLS, YYNGEE. Trimming removed 3 bases from V and 5 bases from J; junction bases left unmatched: 5. CDR3 length: 15 amino acids. The CDR3 nucleotides are TGTGCCAGCAGCGCCGGACAGGGGGCGGGAGATACGCAGTATTTT. Amino acid sequence: CASSAGQGAGDTQYF.

The chain recombines TRBV5-8 with TRBJ2-3; 7 nucleotides line up with TRBD2. Germline CDR1 and CDR2: SGHTS and YDEGEE. Trimming at V came to 2 bases and at J to 0 bases, leaving 9 bases not matched to a gene. The CDR3 extends over 17 amino acids. CDR3 sequence: CASSLGSSGSSTDTQYF. In DNA, the CDR3 is TGTGCCAGCAGCTTAGGGTCTAGCGGTTCTAGCACAGATACGCAGTATTTT.

CDR3 nucleotide sequence: TGCAGCGTGACCGGTGGAAAGGGCTATGGCTACACCTTC. As protein: CSVTGGKGYGYTF. The rearrangement uses TRBV29-1 and TRBJ1-2; no clear D. The CDR3 has 13 residues. The V gene lost 6 bases and the J gene lost 4 bases, with 15 bases spanning the gap. Germline lookup yields CDR1 SQVTM and CDR2 ANQGSEA.

This rearrangement joins TRBV6-5 to TRBJ1-1, with a possible D match to TRBD1 (5 bases). Trimming stripped 7 bases from V and 0 bases from J, with 9 bases between. There are 13 residues in the CDR3. Germline-derived CDR1 and CDR2 are MNHEY and SVGAGI. The CDR3 bases are TGTGCCAGCACAGGGTTCATGAACACTGAAGCTTTCTTT. It yields the protein CASTGFMNTEAFF.

This clone was observed a few times. The rearrangement links TRBV29-1 to TRBJ1-1; D remains ambiguous. There are 13 residues in the CDR3. The germline CDR1 and CDR2 sequences are SQVTM and ANQGSEA. V lost 1 base and J lost 5, with 11 bases in between. CDR3 DNA sequence: TGCAGCGTTGAAGTCCCGGGGATAACTGAAGCTTTCTTT. This encodes CSVEVPGITEAFF.